The 31 T cell receptor beta chains presented below share a single source sample, sequenced in a study of OX40 agonist ivuxolimab in advanced cancers. Measured with immunoSEQ multiplex PCR; TCRdb has only the in-frame clones, and not every one. The sample carries about 80,000 clones, approximately 92% recorded once. The sample consisted of CD4+ or CD8+ T cells sorted from blood, taken in a trial of the OX40 agonist ivuxolimab. These receptors all come from an adult with an advanced solid tumor such as melanoma, head and neck, liver or kidney cancer.

This chain links TRBV9 with TRBJ1-1; 7 nucleotides align to TRBD1. The trim removed 5 bases at V and 4 bases at J, leaving 11 bases unmatched. The CDR3 loop spans 15 amino acids. CDR1 and CDR2 (germline): SGDLS, YYNGEE. The CDR3 DNA sequence: TGTGCCAGCAGTTTGGATGGACAGGCAATCACTGAAGCTTTCTTT. This sequence encodes CASSLDGQAITEAFF.

V is TRBV4-3 and J is TRBJ1-2, with D perhaps matching TRBD1 (5 bases). Germline CDR1 LGHNA, CDR2 YSLEER. This CDR3 region has 15 residues. The germline V and J ends were trimmed by 0 bases and 3 bases, with 11 bases remaining between them. The CDR3 region has the DNA TGCGCCAGCAGCCAAGACCGACAGCCTTACTATGGCTACACCTTC. Translation gives CASSQDRQPYYGYTF.

The chain combines TRBV5-1 with TRBJ1-4, with D hard to call. Looked up from germline, CDR1 is SGHRS and CDR2 is YFSETQ. V dropped 4 bases and J dropped 0 bases, with 10 bases sitting between them. The CDR3 sequence is 15 residues long. The CDR3 protein is CASSVGRATNEKLFF. The CDR3 DNA is TGCGCCAGCAGCGTGGGAAGAGCAACTAATGAAAAACTGTTTTTT.

This clone showed up just a few times. V is TRBV7-2 and J is TRBJ2-7; D is unclear. V dropped 2 bases and J dropped 5 bases, with 10 bases sitting between them. The length of the CDR3 is 13 residues. CDR1 is SGHTA and CDR2 is FQGNSA in the germline V gene. The CDR3 region is CASSLMHSDEQYF. CDR3 bases: TGTGCCAGCAGCTTAATGCATTCGGACGAGCAGTACTTC.

The chain is built from TRBV6-1 and TRBJ2-1; 11 nucleotides agree with TRBD2. V dropped 0 bases and J dropped 8; count of bases not matched to a gene: 6. The germline CDR1 and CDR2 sequences are MNHNS and SASEGT. This CDR3 has 16 residues. Here the CDR3 reads CASSEATSGSIHEQFF. For the CDR3, the DNA is TGTGCCAGCAGTGAAGCTACTAGCGGGAGTATCCATGAGCAGTTCTTC.

The chain employs TRBV6-5 and TRBJ2-2, with a weak D call TRBD1 (5 bases). V was pared by 2 bases and J by 5 bases, with 12 bases between. This CDR3 is built from 15 residues. Per germline, CDR1 MNHEY and CDR2 SVGAGI. CDR3 sequence reads: CASSYGRVQTGELFF. The CDR3 bases are TGTGCCAGCAGTTACGGCAGGGTACAAACCGGGGAGCTGTTTTTT.

This sequence joins TRBV6-6 and TRBJ1-4, with D unresolved. The germline gives CDR1 MNHNY, CDR2 SVGAGI (reference sequence). Deletions cut 0 bases from V and 5 bases from J, with 10 bases between. The CDR3 loop spans 15 amino acids. CDR3 loop: CASSYSGDTNEKLFF. The DNA of the CDR3 is TGTGCCAGCAGTTACTCTGGGGATACAAATGAAAAACTGTTTTTT.

The chain uses TRBV27 and TRBJ2-3; D call uncertain. The CDR3 spans 17 residues. Germline lookup yields CDR1 MNHEY and CDR2 SMNVEV (reference sequence). V dropped 0 bases and J dropped 1 base, with 14 bases sitting between them. The DNA of the CDR3 is TGTGCCAGCAGTTTATCGGGTGGGATAGACGGCACAGATACGCAGTATTTT. The encoded protein is CASSLSGGIDGTDTQYF.

The chain joins TRBV7-2 to TRBJ1-1; D unclear. Per germline, CDR1 SGHTA and CDR2 FQGNSA. The V gene lost 1 base and the J gene lost 1 base, with 4 bases spanning the gap. There are 13 residues in the CDR3. The CDR3 spells CASSLDSNTEAFF. In nucleotides, the CDR3 is TGTGCCAGCAGCTTAGACTCGAACACTGAAGCTTTCTTT. Full variable domain (missing parts from reference TRBV7-2 and TRBJ1-1): GAGVSQSPSNKVTEKGKDVELRCDPISGHTALYWYRQSLGQGLEFLIYFQGNSAPDKSGLPSDRFSAERTGGSVSTLTIQRTQQEDSAVYLCASSLDSNTEAFFGQGTRLTVV.

The chain joins TRBV29-1 to TRBJ2-2, with D unresolved. The CDR3 is made up of 12 amino acids. V lost 5 bases and J lost 7, with 11 bases in between. Germline values: CDR1 SQVTM, CDR2 ANQGSEA. CDR3 loop: CSVISDVGELFF. The CDR3 coding sequence is TGCAGCGTTATCTCGGACGTCGGGGAGCTGTTTTTT.

The genes are TRBV10-3 and TRBJ1-3; no firm D call. Trimming cost V 0 bases and J 1 base, with 1 base left between them. The length of the CDR3 is 13 residues. Germline CDR1 reads ENHRY; CDR2 reads SYGVKD. CDR3 DNA sequence: TGTGCCATCAGTGAGTCTTCTGGAAACACCATATATTTT. It codes for CAISESSGNTIYF.

J is TRBJ1-2 and V is TRBV11-2, with D possibly TRBD1 on 5 matching bases. Trimming removed 5 bases from V and 4 bases from J, with 17 bases in between. Germline V gene sequence: CDR1 SGHAT, CDR2 FQNNGV. CDR3 length equals 15 residues. For the CDR3, the DNA is TGTGCCAGCAGCCTCGGGACGGAGGCAGCCTATGGCTACACCTTC. The encoded protein is CASSLGTEAAYGYTF.

The chain combines TRBV18 with TRBJ2-2, with 7 bases aligning to TRBD1. The CDR3 extends over 16 amino acids. J was trimmed by 4 bases and V by 3 bases; bases with no gene match: 8. Germline CDR1 reads KGHSH; CDR2 reads LQKENI. CDR3 amino acids: CASSPLGTAGTGELFF. The DNA for the CDR3 is TGTGCCAGCTCACCGCTCGGGACAGCTGGCACCGGGGAGCTGTTTTTT. Combining the CDR3 with reference TRBV18 and TRBJ2-2 gives the whole variable domain NAGVMQNPRHLVRRRGQEARLRCSPMKGHSHVYWYRQLPEEGLKFMVYLQKENIIDESGMPKERFSAEFPKEGPSILRIQQVVRGDSAAYFCASSPLGTAGTGELFFGEGSRLTVL.

V and J are TRBV5-1 and TRBJ1-6, with D possibly matching TRBD1 (6 bases). The ends were cut back, 0 bases at V and 8 bases at J, with 9 bases in the middle. Per the germline V gene, CDR1 is SGHRS and CDR2 is YFSETQ. The CDR3 runs to 14 residues. This CDR3 is CASSLGGGDSPLHF. CDR3 DNA: TGCGCCAGCAGCTTGGGCGGGGGCGATTCACCCCTCCACTTT.

CDR3 in amino acids: CASSNGQGAGNTIYF. Here the CDR3 DNA reads TGTGCCAGCAGTAATGGACAGGGGGCCGGAAACACCATATATTTT. This chain uses TRBV7-6 with TRBJ1-3; the match to TRBD1 covers 11 bases. V was pared by 6 bases and J by 4 bases, with 5 bases of the junction left unmatched. This CDR3 spans 15 amino acids. Germline V gene lookup returns CDR1 SGHVS and CDR2 FNYEAQ.

This clone was seen only a few times. V and J are TRBV4-3 and TRBJ1-1; D is possibly TRBD1 (6 bases). Trimming stripped 0 bases from V and 11 bases from J, with 16 bases between. The CDR3 runs to 14 residues. In germline, CDR1 is LGHNA, CDR2 YSLEER. This CDR3 is CASSQDLRQGTAFF. The DNA for the CDR3 is TGCGCCAGCAGCCAAGATCTTCGTCAGGGGACGGCTTTCTTT.

The V gene is TRBV6-5, the J gene TRBJ2-6; D remains ambiguous. CDR1 MNHEY and CDR2 SVGAGI come from the germline V gene. The length of the CDR3 is 14 residues. V lost 5 bases and J lost 0, with 5 bases in between. The CDR3 nucleotides are TGTGCCAGCAGTACCTTCTCTGGGGCCAACGTCCTGACTTTC. Residues: CASSTFSGANVLTF.

The rearrangement links TRBV7-2 to TRBJ1-1; no clear D gene. The CDR3 has 12 amino acids. CDR1 and CDR2 from the germline V gene are SGHTA and FQGNSA. Trimming took off 3 bases at V and 8 bases at J, with 10 bases between the two ends. The CDR3 protein is CASSLGSIEAFF. The CDR3 nucleotides are TGTGCCAGCAGCTTGGGGAGTATCGAAGCTTTCTTT.

CDR3 region: CASSSPIEKLFF. Here the CDR3 DNA reads TGTGCCAGCAGTTCTCCTATTGAAAAACTGTTTTTT. V and J are TRBV28 and TRBJ1-4, with D hard to call. Germline CDR1 is MDHEN and CDR2 is SYDVKM. Trimming took off 4 bases at V and 7 bases at J, with 7 bases between the two ends. The CDR3 has 12 amino acids.

CDR3 sequence (DNA): TGTGCCAGTGGGACCGCTGCATCTGGAAACACCATATATTTT. Its translation: CASGTAASGNTIYF. The chain employs TRBV19 and TRBJ1-3, with D perhaps TRBD1 (5 bases). This CDR3 contains 14 residues. V shed 8 bases and J shed 1 base, with 12 bases lying between them. Per germline, CDR1 LNHDA and CDR2 SQIVND (reference sequence).

This clone was seen just once. This chain connects TRBV15 to TRBJ2-1; TRBD2 agrees at 8 bases. The CDR3 length is 16 residues. In germline, CDR1 is LNHNV, CDR2 YYDKDF (reference sequence). V shed 5 bases, J shed 3 bases, and the junction held 9 bases outside the gene matches. The CDR3 loop reads CATSGLSGDFYNEQFF. The DNA for the CDR3 is TGTGCCACCAGCGGTCTTAGCGGGGACTTCTACAATGAGCAGTTCTTC.

The rearrangement links TRBV19 to TRBJ2-7; 9 nucleotides agree with TRBD1. Germline V lookup: CDR1 LNHDA, CDR2 SQIVND (reference sequence). V shed 5 bases, J shed 6 bases, and the junction held 8 bases outside the gene matches. CDR3 size: 14 residues. Here the CDR3 reads CASSPRDRVAEQYF. In DNA form, the CDR3 reads TGTGCCAGTAGTCCCCGGGACAGGGTGGCCGAGCAGTACTTC.

This clone was counted between two and nine times. The chain has TRBV7-2 and TRBJ2-1; 9 bases line up with TRBD2. Germline lookup yields CDR1 SGHTA and CDR2 FQGNSA. The J segment lost 12 bases and the V segment lost 5 bases, leaving 5 bases of the junction unmatched. This CDR3 comprises 12 residues. The CDR3 DNA reads TGTGCCAGCAGCACGCTAGCGGGATCGCAGTTCTTC. Protein product: CASSTLAGSQFF.

CDR3 sequence: CASSVAVAGALETQYF. The CDR3, as DNA: TGTGCCAGCAGCGTAGCGGTAGCGGGGGCCTTAGAGACCCAGTACTTC. The chain has TRBV9 and TRBJ2-5, with 9 bases matching TRBD2. This CDR3 spans 16 amino acids. The germline V gene encodes CDR1 SGDLS and CDR2 YYNGEE. Trimming cost V 0 bases and J 4 bases; bases outside gene matches: 7. Combining the CDR3 with reference TRBV9 and TRBJ2-5 gives the whole variable domain DSGVTQTPKHLITATGQRVTLRCSPRSGDLSVYWYQQSLDQGLQFLIQYYNGEERAKGNILERFSAQQFPDLHSELNLSSLELGDSALYFCASSVAVAGALETQYFGPGTRLLVL.

Only one count was recorded for this clone. Here the CDR3 DNA reads TGTGCCTGGAGTGTAACAGGTTTATCGGGGGAGCAGTACTTC. Residues: CAWSVTGLSGEQYF. The chain is built from TRBV30 and TRBJ2-7; D may be TRBD1 or TRBD2 (5 bases each). Looked up from germline, CDR1 is GTSNPN and CDR2 is SVGIG (reference sequence). This CDR3 comprises 14 residues. Trimming removed 0 bases from V and 7 bases from J, with 16 bases in between.

The rearrangement links TRBV6-5 to TRBJ1-2, with 8 bases fitting TRBD1. The CDR3 runs to 15 residues. The germline gives CDR1 MNHEY, CDR2 SVGAGI. Trimming cost V 0 bases and J 8 bases; bases outside gene matches: 8. DNA for the CDR3: TGTGCCAGCAGTTACTCGAGTCAGGGGGCAGGAGGCTACACCTTC. This encodes CASSYSSQGAGGYTF.

The chain is built from TRBV7-6 and TRBJ2-3; possibly TRBD1 or TRBD2 for D (5 bases each). This CDR3 is 15 amino acids long. Deletions cut 3 bases from V and 3 bases from J, with 13 bases between. In germline, CDR1 is SGHVS, CDR2 FNYEAQ. The CDR3 reads CASSFWGTQTDTQYF. The CDR3 coding sequence is TGTGCCAGCAGCTTTTGGGGGACCCAAACAGATACGCAGTATTTT.

J is TRBJ1-5 and V is TRBV6-6, with a tentative D call TRBD1 (5 bases). Trimming removed 6 bases from V and 1 base from J, with 13 bases in between. Germline V gene lookup returns CDR1 MNHNY and CDR2 SVGAGI (reference sequence). There are 15 residues in the CDR3. In nucleotides, the CDR3 is TGTGCCAGCAGGGCGGGGGACCGCAGCAATCAGCCCCAGCATTTT. Residues: CASRAGDRSNQPQHF.

V usage is TRBV9 and J usage is TRBJ2-3, with 7 bases that match TRBD1. The germline gives CDR1 SGDLS, CDR2 YYNGEE. Trimming cost V 1 base and J 4 bases; bases outside gene matches: 12. This CDR3 has 17 amino acids. The CDR3 spells CASSVTLGGPQADTQYF. The CDR3 DNA reads TGTGCCAGCAGCGTAACTTTAGGGGGCCCCCAGGCAGATACGCAGTATTTT.

V usage is TRBV11-2 and J usage is TRBJ1-2, with a weak D call TRBD1 (5 bases). Germline V CDR1 and CDR2: SGHAT, FQNNGV. The CDR3 totals 13 residues. Trimming left V 5 bases short and J 7 bases short, with 14 bases between. The CDR3 region is CASSTRVTGGYTF. As DNA, the CDR3 is TGTGCCAGCAGCACCAGGGTTACGGGTGGCTACACCTTC.

This clone came up once. The V call is TRBV29-1, the J call TRBJ1-1; the D is unclear. Trimming left V 3 bases short and J 7 bases short, with 9 bases between. The CDR3 totals 11 residues. CDR1 is SQVTM and CDR2 is ANQGSEA in the germline V gene. CDR3 nucleotide sequence: TGCAGCGTTGAGGGGTTTGGTGAAGCTTTCTTT. It specifies CSVEGFGEAFF.